The source of this T cell receptor (beta chain) is a study of CD8 T cells in ankylosing spondylitis. Quantitative 5'-RACE was performed with molecular barcodes, and it yielded the TCR beta libraries. TCRdb used MiXCR to reprocess the 5' RACE reads, holding one entry per CDR3 protein. The table records under 550,000 distinct CDR3 sequences, 20% to 30% of them present only once. Study-level points and caveats: Among TCR beta sequences, a motif of several highly homologous variants appeared characteristic of ankylosing spondylitis blood.

This clonotype was seen more than once but under ten times. Its antigen is unknown. CDR3 length: 16 residues. Germline V gene sequence: CDR1 SGHRS, CDR2 YFSETQ. The V segment lost 4 bases and the J segment 5 bases; nucleotides outside the gene matches: 13. The receptor's source is a male donor with ankylosing spondylitis. The sequenced sample consisted of blood, either unsorted or a sorted T cell fraction (not recorded which). The chain uses TRBV5-1 and TRBJ1-1; 8 bases are shared with TRBD1. This chain's CDR3 is CASSPGQGGLRTEAFF. Here the CDR3 DNA reads TGCGCCAGCAGCCCCGGACAGGGAGGGTTGCGGACTGAAGCTTTCTTT. Combining the CDR3 with reference TRBV5-1 and TRBJ1-1 gives the whole variable domain KAGVTQTPRYLIKTRGQQVTLSCSPISGHRSVSWYQQTPGQGLQFLFEYFSETQRNKGNFPGRFSGRQFSNSRSEMNVSTLELGDSALYLCASSPGQGGLRTEAFFGQGTRLTVV.